This TCR beta chain was profiled in a study of T cell changes during pregnancy in multiple sclerosis. This CDR3 spans 14 amino acids. Per germline, CDR1 SSHAT and CDR2 FNYEAQ (reference sequence). TCRdb's copy holds only in-frame clones and misses some; the assay was immunoSEQ multiplex PCR. The table lists tens of thousands of clones, about 94% of them singletons. This receptor was taken from a female donor with multiple sclerosis, enrolled in a pregnancy study. V usage is TRBV7-7 and J usage is TRBJ2-5, with TRBD2 identical over 7 bases. The source was CD4+ T cells from peripheral blood mononuclear cells, collected in the first trimester of pregnancy. The CDR3 here is CATGPSGAEETQYF. The DNA for the CDR3 is TGTGCTACAGGCCCCAGCGGGGCAGAAGAGACCCAGTACTTC. Full variable domain (outside the CDR3, taken from reference TRBV7-7 and TRBJ2-5): GAGVSQSPRYKVTKRGQDVTLRCDPISSHATLYWYQQALGQGPEFLTYFNYEAQPDKSGLPSDRFSAERPEGSISTLTIQRTEQRDSAMYRCATGPSGAEETQYFGPGTRLLVL.